This TCR beta chain was captured in a study of blood T cell repertoires in COVID-19. Study-wide context: COVID-19 samples, acute and convalescent, were from the United States, Italy and Spain. T cells, B-cell-depleted T cells, or PBMCs provided the cDNA or gDNA that served as material.

How the authors handled the data: Scientists estimated how many nucleated cells there were by amplifying reference gene primers. Data came from immunoSEQ multiplex PCR; TCRdb stores just in-frame clones and leaves some out. That table furnishes V, J and clone size, whereas the DNA furnished D and trimming. The sample carries about 43,000 clones, approximately 90% recorded once. The sequence came from a woman of 80 years or more with active COVID-19. The sequenced sample was peripheral blood.

In DNA form, the CDR3 reads TGTGCCAGCAGTTACGTCGGATCAGGGTCCCATGGCTACACCTTC. Its protein is CASSYVGSGSHGYTF. The chain employs TRBV6-5 and TRBJ1-2, with D possibly being TRBD1 (5 bases). Looked up from germline, CDR1 is MNHEY and CDR2 is SVGAGI. The CDR3 runs 15 residues. Trimming removed 2 bases at V and 6 bases at J, with 16 bases between.